This paragraph covers one T cell receptor (beta chain) sequence. The CDR3 covers 16 residues. The germline V gene has CDR1 GTSNPN and CDR2 SVGIG (reference sequence). Trimming cost V 2 bases and J 5 bases; bases outside gene matches: 14. This specimen belongs to a study of blood T cell repertoires in COVID-19. Across the study: Some COVID-19 samples were acute and others convalescent; all came from the United States, Italy and Spain. From T cells, B-cell-depleted T cells, or PBMCs came the material, which was cDNA or gDNA.

Source study methods: Estimates of nucleated cell counts were drawn from the amplification of reference gene primers. Profiling relied on immunoSEQ multiplex PCR, and the TCRdb table lists in-frame clones only, not all of them. V, J and clone size derive from that table, while D and trimming were established from the DNA sequence. The profile shows just under 100,000 clones, 85% to 90% of them singletons. This receptor was obtained from a woman aged 55-69 years in a cohort sampled during active or convalescent COVID-19. Sequenced sample: peripheral blood. The chain is built from TRBV30 and TRBJ1-2; 7 bases line up with TRBD1. Here the CDR3 reads CAWSKASGTAIYGYTF. In nucleotides, the CDR3 is TGTGCCTGGAGTAAGGCCTCCGGGACAGCCATTTATGGCTACACCTTC.